The subject of this entry is one TCR beta chain. Its target is not known. TCRdb analysed the reads with MiXCR anew, one entry per CDR3 protein. The sample carries 900,000 to 950,000 distinct CDR3 sequences, 25% to 40% recorded once. Looked up from germline, CDR1 is LGHNT and CDR2 is FRNRAP. The CDR3 has 15 amino acids. J gave up 3 bases and V 7 bases, and 11 bases lay outside the gene matches. The record originates from a study of T cell repertoires in cytomegalovirus infection. Study-level information: Epitope selection comprised recently identified HLA-C-restricted CMV epitopes and well-studied HLA-B-restricted CMV epitopes. In public TCR beta signatures, there were indications of both CMV infection and matching HLA type.

General study findings and limits: HLA-C-restricted CMV-specific TCR beta clonotypes prevailed in the ex vivo response. Totalled public TCR beta family frequency picked out people who carried CMV plus the relevant HLA.

The sequence was obtained from a human donor in good health (CMV status not recorded). Some clones in this sample may be carry-over from other donors' samples. The sequencing here drew on cultured CD8+ T cells from PBMCs, taken from culture after CMV antigen stimulation. The chain combines TRBV12-5 with TRBJ2-5; 7 bases fit TRBD1. The CDR3: CASVKSGTDEETQYF. DNA of the CDR3: TGTGCTAGTGTAAAATCCGGGACAGATGAAGAGACCCAGTACTTC.